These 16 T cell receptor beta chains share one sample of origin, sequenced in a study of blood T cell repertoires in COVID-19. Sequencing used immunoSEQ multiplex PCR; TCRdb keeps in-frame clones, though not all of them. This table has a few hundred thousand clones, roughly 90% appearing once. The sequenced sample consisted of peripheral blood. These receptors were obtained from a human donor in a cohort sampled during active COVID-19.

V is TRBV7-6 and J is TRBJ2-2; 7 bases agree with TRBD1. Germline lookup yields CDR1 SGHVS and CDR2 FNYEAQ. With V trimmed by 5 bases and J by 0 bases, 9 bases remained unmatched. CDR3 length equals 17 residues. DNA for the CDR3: TGTGCCAGCAGCCGTGAGCGACAGGGATCGAACACCGGGGAGCTGTTTTTT. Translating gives CASSRERQGSNTGELFF.

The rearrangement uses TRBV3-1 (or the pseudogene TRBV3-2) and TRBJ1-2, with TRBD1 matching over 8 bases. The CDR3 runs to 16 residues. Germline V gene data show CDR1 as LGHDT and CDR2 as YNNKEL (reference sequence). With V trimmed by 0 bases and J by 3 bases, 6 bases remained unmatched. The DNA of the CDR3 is TGTGCCAGCAGCCAAGAGGGAGCAGGGGGCTACTATGGCTACACCTTC. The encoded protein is CASSQEGAGGYYGYTF.

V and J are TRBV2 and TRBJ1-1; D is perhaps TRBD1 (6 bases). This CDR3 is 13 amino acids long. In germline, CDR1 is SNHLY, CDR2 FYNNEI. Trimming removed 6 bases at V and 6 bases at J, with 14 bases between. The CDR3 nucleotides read TGTGCCAGCAGGCGGGGGCGGGGATCTGAAGCTTTCTTT. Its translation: CASRRGRGSEAFF.

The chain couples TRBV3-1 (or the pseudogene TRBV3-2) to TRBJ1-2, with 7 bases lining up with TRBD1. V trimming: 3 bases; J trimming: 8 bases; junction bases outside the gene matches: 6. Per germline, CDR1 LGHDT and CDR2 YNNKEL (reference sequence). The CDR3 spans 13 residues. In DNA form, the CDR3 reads TGTGCCAGCAGCCAGTTGGGGACAGCGGGCTACACCTTC. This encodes CASSQLGTAGYTF.

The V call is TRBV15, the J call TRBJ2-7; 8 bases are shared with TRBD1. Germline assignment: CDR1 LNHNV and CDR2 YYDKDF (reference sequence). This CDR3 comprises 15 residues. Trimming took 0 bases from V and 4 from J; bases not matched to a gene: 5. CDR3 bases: TGTGCCACCAGCAGAGATCCAGGGGGCGGATACGAGCAGTACTTC. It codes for CATSRDPGGGYEQYF.

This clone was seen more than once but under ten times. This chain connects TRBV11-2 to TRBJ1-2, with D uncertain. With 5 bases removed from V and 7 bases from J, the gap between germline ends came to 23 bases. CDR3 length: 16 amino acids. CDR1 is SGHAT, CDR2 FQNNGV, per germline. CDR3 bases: TGTGCCAGCAGCCGGAGTCACCTCCGGGAAAGAGGTGGCTACACCTTC. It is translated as CASSRSHLRERGGYTF.

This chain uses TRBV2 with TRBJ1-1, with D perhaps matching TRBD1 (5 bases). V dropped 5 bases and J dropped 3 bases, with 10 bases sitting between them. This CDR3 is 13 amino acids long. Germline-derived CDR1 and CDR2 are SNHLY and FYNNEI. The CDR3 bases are TGTGCCAGCAGTCGAGACAGAGACACTGAAGCTTTCTTT. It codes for CASSRDRDTEAFF.

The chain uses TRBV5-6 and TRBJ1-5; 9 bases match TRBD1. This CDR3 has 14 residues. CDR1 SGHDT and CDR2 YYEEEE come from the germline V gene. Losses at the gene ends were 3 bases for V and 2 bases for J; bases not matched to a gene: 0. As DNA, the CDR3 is TGTGCCAGCAGCTGGACAGGGGGCAATCAGCCCCAGCATTTT. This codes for CASSWTGGNQPQHF.

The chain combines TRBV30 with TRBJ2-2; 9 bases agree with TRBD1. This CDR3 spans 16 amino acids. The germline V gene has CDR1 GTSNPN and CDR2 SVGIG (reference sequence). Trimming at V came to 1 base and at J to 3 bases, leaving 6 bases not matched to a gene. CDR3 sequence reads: CAWSARQGEYTGELFF. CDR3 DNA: TGTGCCTGGAGTGCCCGACAGGGGGAATACACCGGGGAGCTGTTTTTT.

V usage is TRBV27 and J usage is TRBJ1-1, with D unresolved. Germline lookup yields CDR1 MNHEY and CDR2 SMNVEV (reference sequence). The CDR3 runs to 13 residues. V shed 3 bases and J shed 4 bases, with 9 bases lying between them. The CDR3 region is CASSFTISTEAFF. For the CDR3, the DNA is TGTGCCAGCAGTTTCACAATCAGCACTGAAGCTTTCTTT.

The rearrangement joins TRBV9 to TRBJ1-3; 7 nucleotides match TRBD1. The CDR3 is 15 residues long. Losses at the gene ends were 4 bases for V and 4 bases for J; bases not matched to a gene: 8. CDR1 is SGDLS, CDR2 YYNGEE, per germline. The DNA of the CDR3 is TGTGCCAGCAGCCCCTTCCGGGACAGCGGAAACACCATATATTTT. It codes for CASSPFRDSGNTIYF.

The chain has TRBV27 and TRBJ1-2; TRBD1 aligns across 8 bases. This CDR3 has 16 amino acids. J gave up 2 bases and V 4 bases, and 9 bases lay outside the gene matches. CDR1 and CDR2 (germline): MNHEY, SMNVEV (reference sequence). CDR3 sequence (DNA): TGTGCCAGCAGTTCATACGCGACAGGGGTGAACTATGGCTACACCTTC. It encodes CASSSYATGVNYGYTF.

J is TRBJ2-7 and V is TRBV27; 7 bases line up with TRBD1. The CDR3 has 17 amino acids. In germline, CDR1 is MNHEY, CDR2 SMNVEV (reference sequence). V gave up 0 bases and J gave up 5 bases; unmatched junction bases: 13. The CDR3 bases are TGTGCCAGCAGTTTATCCGCCGACAGGGAAGTTCCTGACGAGCAGTACTTC. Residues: CASSLSADREVPDEQYF.

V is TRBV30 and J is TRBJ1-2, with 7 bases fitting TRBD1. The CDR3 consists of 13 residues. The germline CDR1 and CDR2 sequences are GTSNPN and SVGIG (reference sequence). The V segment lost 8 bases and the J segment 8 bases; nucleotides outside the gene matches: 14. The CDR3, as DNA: TGTGCCGTTCGTAGGCCAGGGGGTTTCGGCTACACCTTC. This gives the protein CAVRRPGGFGYTF.

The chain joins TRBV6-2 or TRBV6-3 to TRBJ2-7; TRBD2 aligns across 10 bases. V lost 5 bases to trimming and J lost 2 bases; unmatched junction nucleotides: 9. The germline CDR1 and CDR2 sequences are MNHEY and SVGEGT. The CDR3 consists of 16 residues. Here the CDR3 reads CASSNRTSGTTYEQYF. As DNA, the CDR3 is TGTGCCAGCAGTAACAGGACTAGCGGCACCACCTACGAGCAGTACTTC.

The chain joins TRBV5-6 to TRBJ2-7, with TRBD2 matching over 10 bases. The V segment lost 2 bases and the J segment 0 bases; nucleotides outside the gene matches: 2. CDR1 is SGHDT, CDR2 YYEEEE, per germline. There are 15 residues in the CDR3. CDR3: CASSLWTSGSYEQYF. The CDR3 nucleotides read TGTGCCAGCAGCTTATGGACTAGCGGCTCCTACGAGCAGTACTTC.